A single sample is the source of the 19 T cell receptor beta chains below, sequenced in a study of blood T cell repertoires in COVID-19. Assay: immunoSEQ multiplex PCR; the TCRdb copy retains only in-frame clones and omits some. The table has some 190,000 clones, roughly 82% seen once; the top ten hold 6.5% to 9.5%. The sequencing input was peripheral blood. Every receptor here comes from a woman in her fifties or sixties with COVID-19, enrolled during active disease.

The rearrangement uses TRBV5-6 and TRBJ1-5; D possibly corresponds to TRBD1 (6 bases). The CDR3 has 16 residues. V was pared by 3 bases and J by 2 bases, with 15 bases between. CDR1 SGHDT and CDR2 YYEEEE come from the germline V gene. CDR3 loop: CASSYTGLGGNQPQHF. The CDR3 DNA reads TGTGCCAGCAGCTACACAGGGTTAGGTGGCAATCAGCCCCAGCATTTT.

The V call is TRBV6-1, the J call TRBJ2-5, with TRBD2 matching over 7 bases. Germline V lookup: CDR1 MNHNS, CDR2 SASEGT. V lost 3 bases and J lost 7; bases outside the gene matches: 11. The length of the CDR3 is 15 residues. Here the CDR3 DNA reads TGTGCCAGCAGTGACCAGAATCGAGCGGGGTGGACCCAGTACTTC. Its protein product is CASSDQNRAGWTQYF.

V usage is TRBV11-2 and J usage is TRBJ2-1, with 8 positions matching TRBD2. This CDR3 has 16 residues. V dropped 2 bases and J dropped 3; count of bases not matched to a gene: 6. CDR1 is SGHAT and CDR2 is FQNNGV in the germline V gene. Here the CDR3 reads CASSLSGSRYYNEQFF. CDR3 DNA sequence: TGTGCCAGCAGCTTAAGCGGGAGTAGATACTACAATGAGCAGTTCTTC.

The chain carries TRBV10-3 and TRBJ2-3; TRBD2 might be the D (6 bases). Trimming removed 2 bases from V and 10 bases from J, with 13 bases in between. CDR3 length: 13 residues. Germline V lookup: CDR1 ENHRY, CDR2 SYGVKD. The CDR3 spells CAISEGWEDSQYF. The CDR3 region has the DNA TGTGCCATCAGTGAGGGGTGGGAGGATTCGCAGTATTTT.

The chain recombines TRBV6-2 or TRBV6-3 with TRBJ2-5, with D perhaps matching TRBD2 (5 bases). V was cut by 6 bases and J by 5 bases, with 16 bases left in between. CDR3 size: 14 residues. The germline gives CDR1 MNHEY, CDR2 SVGEGT. The CDR3 DNA follows: TGTGCCAGCAGCGTAGTCCTAGCCGAGGAGACCCAGTACTTC. Amino acid sequence: CASSVVLAEETQYF.

This clone was observed at least ten times. The rearrangement links TRBV2 to TRBJ1-1; TRBD1 aligns across 7 bases. The CDR3 spans 13 residues. V shed 4 bases and J 3 bases; nucleotides not matched to a gene: 2. The V gene's germline CDR1 is SNHLY and CDR2 FYNNEI. The CDR3 protein is CASSGGQYTEAFF. In DNA form, the CDR3 reads TGTGCCAGCAGTGGGGGACAGTACACTGAAGCTTTCTTT.

V and J are TRBV19 and TRBJ2-1; possibly TRBD1 for D (5 bases). V lost 4 bases, J lost 6 bases, and 19 bases lay in between. The V gene's germline CDR1 is LNHDA and CDR2 SQIVND (reference sequence). CDR3 length equals 16 residues. The CDR3 bases are TGTGCCAGTAGTAGGGGTAGGGGAATATCACGCAATGAGCAGTTCTTC. Protein sequence: CASSRGRGISRNEQFF.

This clone occurred once. The V gene is TRBV7-9, the J gene TRBJ1-2; 12 bases map to TRBD1. Germline V gives CDR1 SEHNR, CDR2 FQNEAQ (reference sequence). V shed 6 bases, J shed 7 bases, and the junction held 15 bases outside the gene matches. CDR3 size: 17 residues. The CDR3 DNA follows: TGTGCCAGCAGAGATCCGGGACAGGGGGCAACTGAGGGTGGCTACACCTTC. It specifies CASRDPGQGATEGGYTF.

V usage is TRBV19 and J usage is TRBJ2-1, with D perhaps TRBD2 (6 bases). The V end lost 6 bases, the J end lost 8 bases, and 14 bases lay between the germline ends. The CDR3 totals 13 residues. Germline V CDR1 and CDR2: LNHDA, SQIVND (reference sequence). In DNA, the CDR3 is TGTGCCAGTAGCGAGCGGAGGGGAGATGAGCAGTTCTTC. This sequence encodes CASSERRGDEQFF.

J is TRBJ2-1 and V is TRBV18; TRBD1 matches 7 bases. V lost 6 bases, J lost 8 bases, and 13 bases stayed unmatched. CDR3 length: 15 amino acids. The germline gives CDR1 KGHSH, CDR2 LQKENI. The CDR3 loop is CASSSPTGVSHEQFF. The CDR3 region has the DNA TGTGCCAGCTCGTCTCCCACAGGGGTTTCGCATGAGCAGTTCTTC. Full variable domain (rest looked up from reference TRBV18 and TRBJ2-1): NAGVMQNPRHLVRRRGQEARLRCSPMKGHSHVYWYRQLPEEGLKFMVYLQKENIIDESGMPKERFSAEFPKEGPSILRIQQVVRGDSAAYFCASSSPTGVSHEQFFGPGTRLTVL.

This clone has only one observation. V gene TRBV2 combines with J gene TRBJ2-1; TRBD2 aligns across 12 bases. CDR1 is SNHLY, CDR2 FYNNEI, per germline. This CDR3 has 17 amino acids. J lost 5 bases, V lost 8 bases, and 13 bases had no gene match. DNA for the CDR3: TGTGCCAGCGAAAGAGGAGGTCTAGCGGGGGGGGACAATGAGCAGTTCTTC. Translation: CASERGGLAGGDNEQFF.

The chain couples TRBV6-5 to TRBJ1-5; D is possibly TRBD1 (5 bases). The V and J ends lost 2 bases and 5 bases respectively, with 13 bases between them. Germline V gives CDR1 MNHEY, CDR2 SVGAGI. This CDR3 is 15 amino acids long. The DNA of the CDR3 is TGTGCCAGCAGTTACGTTCAGGGCCCCGATCAGCCCCAGCATTTT. Its protein is CASSYVQGPDQPQHF.

The genes are TRBV21-1 and TRBJ1-2. TRBV21-1 is assigned pseudogene status. The CDR3 length is 13 residues. Written as DNA, the CDR3 is TGTGCCAGCCCCGGAGGCACAGTCTATGGCTACACCTTC. This sequence encodes CASPGGTVYGYTF.

The chain couples TRBV7-9 to TRBJ1-3, with D unresolved. This CDR3 has 15 amino acids. CDR1 SEHNR and CDR2 FQNEAQ come from the germline V gene (reference sequence). V lost 1 base, J lost 0 bases, and 7 bases lay in between. The CDR3 is CASSLGSGSGNTIYF. DNA of the CDR3: TGTGCCAGCAGCTTAGGGTCCGGCTCTGGAAACACCATATATTTT.

V is TRBV28 and J is TRBJ1-5; TRBD1 might be the D (5 bases). Per the germline V gene, CDR1 is MDHEN and CDR2 is SYDVKM. Trimming took off 5 bases at V and 9 bases at J, with 14 bases between the two ends. The CDR3 contains 13 residues. CDR3 in amino acids: CASSRTQTGPQHF. The CDR3 coding sequence is TGTGCCAGCAGTAGGACACAAACGGGGCCCCAGCATTTT.

The V call is TRBV2, the J call TRBJ1-3, with TRBD1 identical over 8 bases. Losses at the gene ends were 9 bases for V and 2 bases for J; bases not matched to a gene: 3. Germline values: CDR1 SNHLY, CDR2 FYNNEI. This CDR3 region has 13 residues. Here the CDR3 reads CASRTGPGNTIYF. CDR3 nucleotide sequence: TGTGCCAGTCGGACAGGGCCTGGAAACACCATATATTTT.

This chain joins TRBV28 and TRBJ2-1; D is perhaps TRBD2 (6 bases). V was cut by 1 base and J by 3 bases, with 13 bases left in between. Germline V gene lookup returns CDR1 MDHEN and CDR2 SYDVKM. This CDR3 contains 16 residues. CDR3 sequence reads: CASSLLTSSYYNEQFF. The CDR3 region has the DNA TGTGCCAGCAGTTTATTAACTAGCTCGTACTACAATGAGCAGTTCTTC.

V is TRBV18 and J is TRBJ1-6; 11 bases are shared with TRBD1. V lost 0 bases to trimming and J lost 2 bases; unmatched junction nucleotides: 3. This CDR3 has 18 residues. Germline CDR1 is KGHSH and CDR2 is LQKENI. CDR3 sequence reads: CASSPPGQGVTYNSPLHF. CDR3 sequence (DNA): TGTGCCAGCTCACCACCGGGACAGGGGGTAACCTATAATTCACCCCTCCACTTT.

This clone appeared once. The chain employs TRBV6-5 and TRBJ2-6, with D unclear. The CDR3 sequence is 13 residues long. Germline loops: CDR1 MNHEY, CDR2 SVGAGI. Trimming took off 6 bases at V and 4 bases at J, with 7 bases between the two ends. In nucleotides, the CDR3 is TGTGCCAGCAGAAAAATAGGGGCCAACGTCCTGACTTTC. It is translated as CASRKIGANVLTF.